A single sample gave rise to the 24 T cell receptor beta chains below, sequenced in a study of blood T cell repertoires in COVID-19. The repertoire was sequenced with immunoSEQ multiplex PCR; TCRdb's copy has only in-frame clones and lacks some. This table holds around 150,000 clones, 86% found once. Sequencing used peripheral blood. These receptors were taken from a man aged 18 to 35 with acute or convalescent COVID-19.

V is TRBV7-8 and J is TRBJ1-2; D possibly corresponds to TRBD1 (6 bases). V was cut by 4 bases and J by 2 bases, with 17 bases left in between. Looked up from germline, CDR1 is SGHVS and CDR2 is FQNEAQ. The CDR3 covers 16 residues. As DNA, the CDR3 is TGTGCCAGCAGCTCGCTAACAGGGTACGACAACTATGGCTACACCTTC. It translates to CASSSLTGYDNYGYTF. The full variable domain, with the rest looked up from reference TRBV7-8 and TRBJ1-2, is GAGVSQSPRYKVAKRGQDVALRCDPISGHVSLFWYQQALGQGPEFLTYFQNEAQLDKSGLPSDRFFAERPEGSVSTLKIQRTQQEDSAVYLCASSSLTGYDNYGYTFGSGTRLTVV.

This chain joins TRBV14 and TRBJ1-1, with TRBD1 matching over 9 bases. Losses at the gene ends were 4 bases for V and 10 bases for J; bases not matched to a gene: 7. This CDR3 has 13 residues. CDR1 and CDR2 (germline): SGHDN, FVKESK. The CDR3 region has the DNA TGTGCCAGCAGCCGGGGACAGGGAGGGGTAGCTTTCTTT. Amino acid sequence: CASSRGQGGVAFF. Based on the CDR3 plus reference TRBV14 and TRBJ1-1, the full variable domain is EAGVTQFPSHSVIEKGQTVTLRCDPISGHDNLYWYRRVMGKEIKFLLHFVKESKQDESGMPNNRFLAERTGGTYSTLKVQPAELEDSGVYFCASSRGQGGVAFFGQGTRLTVV.

The genes are TRBV6-5 and TRBJ1-3, with unresolved D. In germline, CDR1 is MNHEY, CDR2 SVGAGI. V shed 0 bases and J shed 0 bases, with 9 bases lying between them. This CDR3 region has 16 residues. DNA of the CDR3: TGTGCCAGCAGTTACTCTCGAGGCAGCTCTGGAAACACCATATATTTT. Translated: CASSYSRGSSGNTIYF.

The chain links TRBV6-1 to TRBJ2-5; TRBD1 matches 9 bases. This CDR3 contains 16 residues. V was clipped by 2 bases and J by 4 bases; unmatched bases: 8. Germline V gene lookup returns CDR1 MNHNS and CDR2 SASEGT. CDR3 sequence (DNA): TGTGCCAGCAGTGAATACGACAGGGGGTACACAGAGACCCAGTACTTC. Amino acid sequence: CASSEYDRGYTETQYF.

This clone was recorded only once. V usage is TRBV7-3 and J usage is TRBJ2-2, with a possible D match to TRBD1 (6 bases). This CDR3 has 17 residues. The V end lost 2 bases, the J end lost 5 bases, and 18 bases lay between the germline ends. Germline V lookup: CDR1 SGHTA, CDR2 FQGTGA. The CDR3 loop is CASSLPTSGTKTGELFF. The CDR3 nucleotides are TGTGCCAGCAGCTTACCCACATCGGGGACAAAAACCGGGGAGCTGTTTTTT. Combining the CDR3 with reference TRBV7-3 and TRBJ2-2 gives the whole variable domain GAGVSQTPSNKVTEKGKYVELRCDPISGHTALYWYRQSLGQGPEFLIYFQGTGAADDSGLPNDRFFAVRPEGSVSTLKIQRTERGDSAVYLCASSLPTSGTKTGELFFGEGSRLTVL.

The chain has TRBV14 and TRBJ1-3; maybe TRBD1 (5 bases). The germline V gene encodes CDR1 SGHDN and CDR2 FVKESK. V was trimmed by 0 bases and J by 0 bases, leaving 12 bases between them. This CDR3 region has 17 residues. CDR3 sequence (DNA): TGTGCCAGCAGCCAAGATCATGCAGGGCTCTCTGGAAACACCATATATTTT. As protein: CASSQDHAGLSGNTIYF.

The chain joins TRBV4-2 to TRBJ2-3; 13 bases align to TRBD2. CDR1 is LGHNA and CDR2 is YNFKEQ in the germline V gene. The CDR3 runs to 17 residues. The V gene end was trimmed by 1 base and the J gene end by 6 bases; junction bases not matched to a gene: 7. DNA of the CDR3: TGTGCCAGCAGCCAAGGGACTAGCGGGGGTTCTATGGATACGCAGTATTTT. The encoded protein is CASSQGTSGGSMDTQYF.

The chain recombines TRBV27 with TRBJ2-1, with 8 bases aligning to TRBD2. After removal of 2 bases from V and 5 bases from J, the junction contained 5 bases not matched to a gene. Germline CDR1 is MNHEY and CDR2 is SMNVEV (reference sequence). The CDR3 spans 15 residues. The chain's CDR3 is CASSLGIAGNNEQFF. The CDR3 DNA is TGTGCCAGCAGTTTAGGGATAGCGGGGAACAATGAGCAGTTCTTC.

V gene TRBV4-1 combines with J gene TRBJ2-5; 13 nucleotides line up with TRBD2. With 2 bases clipped from V and 4 bases from J, the junction kept 4 bases outside the gene matches. CDR1 is MGHRA and CDR2 is YSYEKL in the germline V gene. This CDR3 spans 16 amino acids. CDR3 residues: CASSQIGLAGVETQYF. CDR3 bases: TGCGCCAGCAGCCAAATAGGACTAGCGGGGGTAGAGACCCAGTACTTC.

The chain uses TRBV30 and TRBJ2-5, with 8 positions matching TRBD2. The CDR3 extends over 15 amino acids. Germline V gene lookup returns CDR1 GTSNPN and CDR2 SVGIG (reference sequence). V dropped 3 bases and J dropped 4; count of bases not matched to a gene: 10. The CDR3 spells CAWRLLGGAVETQYF. In nucleotides, the CDR3 is TGTGCCTGGAGGCTGCTCGGGGGGGCCGTAGAGACCCAGTACTTC.

V and J are TRBV7-9 and TRBJ1-2; no clear D gene. Germline loops: CDR1 SEHNR, CDR2 FQNEAQ (reference sequence). The CDR3 runs 13 residues. V was trimmed by 3 bases and J by 3 bases, leaving 8 bases between them. CDR3 nucleotides: TGTGCCAGCAGCTTTGGTCCAGACTATGGCTACACCTTC. This codes for CASSFGPDYGYTF.

The chain recombines TRBV11-2 with TRBJ1-3; D unclear. Germline V gene data show CDR1 as SGHAT and CDR2 as FQNNGV. V was pared by 7 bases and J by 2 bases, with 12 bases between. This CDR3 comprises 14 residues. The CDR3 DNA is TGTGCCAGCACCACCGAGACAACTGGAAACACCATATATTTT. This translates into CASTTETTGNTIYF.

This chain uses TRBV14 with TRBJ1-3; the D gene is possibly TRBD1 (5 bases). Germline CDR1 reads SGHDN; CDR2 reads FVKESK. The V end was cut by 4 bases, the J end by 0 bases, with 10 bases between. The length of the CDR3 is 15 residues. CDR3 sequence reads: CASSPTVRSGNTIYF. As DNA, the CDR3 is TGTGCCAGCAGCCCGACAGTTCGCTCTGGAAACACCATATATTTT.

The chain recombines TRBV2 with TRBJ2-6; no clear D. V lost 10 bases and J lost 1, with 5 bases in between. Germline V lookup: CDR1 SNHLY, CDR2 FYNNEI. This CDR3 is 12 amino acids long. The CDR3 reads CATYSGANVLTF. Written as DNA, the CDR3 is TGTGCCACCTATTCTGGGGCCAACGTCCTGACTTTC.

The chain combines TRBV24-1 with TRBJ2-1; 9 nucleotides line up with TRBD1. The CDR3 runs to 14 residues. CDR1 and CDR2 (germline): KGHDR, SFDVKD. Trimming removed 7 bases from V and 7 bases from J; junction bases left unmatched: 7. This CDR3 reads CATSPGQGRNEQFF. CDR3 bases: TGTGCCACCAGCCCGGGACAGGGACGTAATGAGCAGTTCTTC.

V and J are TRBV15 and TRBJ1-2; weak D call: TRBD1 (6 bases). Germline V gene sequence: CDR1 LNHNV, CDR2 YYDKDF (reference sequence). This CDR3 is built from 14 residues. Trimming removed 2 bases from V and 7 bases from J, with 14 bases in between. CDR3 protein: CATSRTSGTTGYTF. CDR3 DNA: TGTGCCACCAGCAGAACTTCCGGGACAACTGGCTACACCTTC.

V and J are TRBV30 and TRBJ2-7, with 12 bases matching TRBD1. Germline V gene sequence: CDR1 GTSNPN, CDR2 SVGIG (reference sequence). The CDR3 spans 14 residues. V gave up 3 bases and J gave up 6 bases; unmatched junction bases: 6. This chain's CDR3 is CAWSTGTGGSEQYF. The CDR3 DNA sequence: TGTGCCTGGAGCACCGGGACAGGGGGCTCCGAGCAGTACTTC.

The chain joins TRBV19 to TRBJ1-5, with unresolved D. CDR3 length: 12 amino acids. Germline V gene data show CDR1 as LNHDA and CDR2 as SQIVND (reference sequence). The germline V and J ends were trimmed by 8 bases and 0 bases, with 5 bases remaining between them. The CDR3 loop is CASSDSNQPQHF. CDR3 sequence (DNA): TGTGCCAGTTCAGATAGCAATCAGCCCCAGCATTTT.

This sequence joins TRBV11-2 and TRBJ2-1; 11 nucleotides line up with TRBD2. The ends lost 3 bases at V and 6 bases at J; junction bases unmatched: 13. CDR1 SGHAT and CDR2 FQNNGV come from the germline V gene. CDR3 size: 18 residues. CDR3 protein: CASSFELAGGPLGNEQFF. The CDR3 DNA reads TGTGCCAGCAGCTTCGAATTAGCGGGGGGGCCTTTAGGCAATGAGCAGTTCTTC.

The chain is built from TRBV27 and TRBJ2-5; 9 bases are a match to TRBD1. This CDR3 is built from 15 residues. Unmatched junction bases numbered 3, after V lost 4 bases and J lost 0 bases. Germline-derived CDR1 and CDR2 are MNHEY and SMNVEV (reference sequence). The CDR3 loop is CASSSDRGYQETQYF. The CDR3 DNA follows: TGTGCCAGCAGTTCGGACAGGGGTTACCAAGAGACCCAGTACTTC.

This chain uses TRBV5-1 with TRBJ2-5, with D uncertain. Germline V gene data show CDR1 as SGHRS and CDR2 as YFSETQ. CDR3 length: 11 amino acids. Trimming shortened V by 7 bases and J by 2 bases, and 6 bases separated the two germline ends. CDR3 nucleotides: TGCGCCAGCCTAGGACAAGAGACCCAGTACTTC. This codes for CASLGQETQYF.

This rearrangement joins TRBV11-2 to TRBJ1-6; D is ambiguous. V was clipped by 0 bases and J by 6 bases, with 15 bases between them. Germline V lookup: CDR1 SGHAT, CDR2 FQNNGV. This CDR3 has 17 amino acids. CDR3 sequence (DNA): TGTGCCAGCAGCTTAGATCGCACTGAGAACTTTAATTCACCCCTCCACTTT. Translated, it gives CASSLDRTENFNSPLHF.

The rearrangement joins TRBV13 to TRBJ2-3; the match to TRBD1 covers 10 bases. CDR1 and CDR2 from the germline V gene are PRHDT and FYEKMQ (reference sequence). V gave up 4 bases and J gave up 4 bases; unmatched junction bases: 11. The CDR3 consists of 17 residues. CDR3 sequence: CASSSTRDRGSSDTQYF. The CDR3 bases are TGTGCCAGCAGCTCTACGAGGGACAGGGGCTCATCAGATACGCAGTATTTT. Using reference TRBV13 and TRBJ2-3 for the parts outside the CDR3, the full variable domain is AAGVIQSPRHLIKEKRETATLKCYPIPRHDTVYWYQQGPGQDPQFLISFYEKMQSDKGSIPDRFSAQQFSDYHSELNMSSLELGDSALYFCASSSTRDRGSSDTQYFGPGTRLTVL.

The genes are TRBV7-6 and TRBJ2-1; D is undetermined. The germline V gene encodes CDR1 SGHVS and CDR2 FNYEAQ. V gave up 2 bases and J gave up 1 base, with 12 bases separating them. CDR3 length: 16 residues. CDR3 protein: CASSLNLARSYNEQFF. The CDR3 DNA sequence: TGTGCCAGCAGCTTAAACCTGGCGCGGTCCTACAATGAGCAGTTCTTC.